Listed below are T cell receptor beta chains from one sample, sequenced in a study of blood T cells in healthy people across ages. TCRdb recomputed calls from the 5' RACE reads with MiXCR, one row per CDR3 protein. The table has some 760,000 distinct CDR3 sequences, 20% to 25% seen once. These data are also associated with another study on T cells of mothers and their children.

Sequences were obtained from blood. The receptors stem from a boy aged 5-17 years in good health. Both conserved end residues are part of each CDR3. A D gene is named only where the DNA matches it firmly. Rows may omit the clone size; those that give it use once, few, many or a size class.

size: NA
D: TRBD1
J: TRBJ2-2
V: TRBV27
CDR3: CASSWGQVTEELFF
DNA: TGTGCCAGCAGTTGGGGACAGGTTACCGAGGAGCTGTTTTTT

size: NA
D: TRBD2
J: TRBJ2-1
V: TRBV6-5
CDR3: CASSYSSGGPYNEQFF
DNA: TGTGCCAGCAGTTACTCGAGCGGGGGCCCCTACAATGAGCAGTTCTTC

size: NA
D: NA
J: TRBJ2-3
V: TRBV7-2
CDR3: CASPRAGPRPAVPDTQYF
DNA: TGTGCCAGTCCCCGGGCGGGACCCAGGCCCGCCGTCCCAGATACGCAGTACTTT

size: few
D: TRBD2
J: TRBJ2-3
V: TRBV11-3
CDR3: CATSEGLATDTQYF
DNA: TGTGCCACCTCGGAGGGACTAGCAACAGATACGCAGTATTTT

size: NA
D: NA
J: TRBJ2-1
V: TRBV4-3
CDR3: CASSQDLETTEEQFF
DNA: TGCGCCAGCAGCCAAGATTTAGAGACTACGGAAGAGCAGTTCTTC

size: NA
D: NA
J: TRBJ1-2
V: TRBV6-5
CDR3: CASSYSRGDHYGYTF
DNA: TGTGCCAGCAGTTACTCACGGGGAGATCACTATGGCTACACCTTC

size: few
D: NA
J: TRBJ2-7
V: TRBV20-1
CDR3: CSAREWGADEQYF
DNA: TGCAGTGCTAGAGAGTGGGGGGCTGACGAGCAGTACTTC

size: NA
D: NA
J: TRBJ2-7
V: TRBV5-1
CDR3: CASSLYRGTNEQYF
DNA: TGCGCCAGCAGCTTATACCGGGGGACCAACGAGCAGTACTTC

size: few
D: TRBD2
J: TRBJ2-3
V: TRBV4-3
CDR3: CASSHAPFSGLAGGTDTQYF
DNA: TGCGCCAGCAGCCACGCCCCCTTTTCGGGGCTAGCGGGGGGCACAGATACGCAGTATTTT

size: few
D: NA
J: TRBJ2-1
V: TRBV7-9
CDR3: CASSLARKDQQFF
DNA: TGTGCCAGCAGCTTAGCGCGTAAGGACCAGCAGTTCTTC

size: NA
D: NA
J: TRBJ2-5
V: TRBV29-1
CDR3: CSVARRSTGEETQYF
DNA: TGCAGCGTTGCCCGGCGGAGTACGGGTGAAGAGACCCAGTACTTC

size: few
D: NA
J: TRBJ2-7
V: TRBV28
CDR3: CASSFRQDVSYEQYF
DNA: TGTGCCAGCAGTTTTCGGCAGGATGTCTCCTACGAGCAGTACTTC

size: NA
D: NA
J: TRBJ1-1
V: TRBV27
CDR3: CASSLFWQDSTEAFF
DNA: TGTGCCAGCAGTTTATTTTGGCAGGATAGCACTGAAGCTTTCTTT

size: NA
D: NA
J: TRBJ2-3
V: TRBV11-2
CDR3: CASSLGTTGSTDTQYF
DNA: TGTGCCAGCAGCTTAGGGACAACAGGGAGCACAGATACGCAGTATTTT

size: few
D: TRBD2
J: TRBJ2-5
V: TRBV12-3/TRBV12-4
CDR3: CASSSGLAVFGTQYF
DNA: TGTGCCAGCAGTTCGGGACTAGCGGTTTTCGGGACCCAGTACTTC

size: NA
D: TRBD1
J: TRBJ1-6
V: TRBV5-1
CDR3: CASSLGDRSSYNSPLHF
DNA: TGCGCCAGCAGCTTGGGGGACAGGAGCTCCTATAATTCACCCCTCCACTTT

size: few
D: TRBD1
J: TRBJ2-5
V: TRBV11-3
CDR3: CASSQRTGTETQYF
DNA: TGTGCCAGCAGCCAACGGACAGGGACAGAGACCCAGTACTTC

size: few
D: TRBD2
J: TRBJ2-1
V: TRBV7-9
CDR3: CASRSLAGGKDEQFF
DNA: TGTGCCAGCAGATCGCTAGCGGGGGGGAAGGATGAGCAGTTCTTC

size: NA
D: NA
J: TRBJ1-3
V: TRBV5-6
CDR3: CASSLLPFISGNTIYF
DNA: TGTGCCAGCAGCCTTCTGCCTTTTATCTCTGGAAACACCATATATTTT

size: NA
D: NA
J: TRBJ1-5
V: TRBV27
CDR3: CASSSGAAQAQHF
DNA: TGTGCCAGCAGTTCGGGGGCCGCCCAGGCCCAGCATTTT

size: NA
D: NA
J: TRBJ2-1
V: TRBV9
CDR3: CASSVVREGEQFF
DNA: TGTGCCAGCAGCGTAGTTAGGGAAGGTGAGCAGTTCTTC

size: few
D: NA
J: TRBJ2-1
V: TRBV7-9
CDR3: CASSQTGYDEQFF
DNA: TGTGCCAGCAGCCAAACAGGGTATGATGAGCAGTTCTTC

size: NA
D: TRBD2
J: TRBJ2-1
V: TRBV4-1
CDR3: CASSPLGRGGYNEQFF
DNA: TGCGCCAGCAGCCCCCTCGGGCGGGGGGGCTACAATGAGCAGTTCTTC

size: NA
D: NA
J: TRBJ2-4
V: TRBV21-1
CDR3: CTSSTVGWGPKNIQYF
DNA: TGTACCAGCAGCACTGTCGGGTGGGGTCCCAAAAACATTCAGTACTTC

size: NA
D: TRBD2
J: TRBJ2-3
V: TRBV24-1
CDR3: CATSEAGTSLGDTQYF
DNA: TGTGCCACCAGTGAGGCCGGGACTAGCCTTGGGGATACGCAGTATTTT

size: few
D: TRBD1
J: TRBJ1-2
V: TRBV9
CDR3: CASSGGGNYGYTF
DNA: TGTGCCAGCAGCGGAGGGGGCAACTATGGCTACACCTTC

size: NA
D: TRBD2
J: TRBJ2-5
V: TRBV9
CDR3: CASSEGLAGDIRETQYF
DNA: TGTGCCAGCAGCGAGGGACTAGCGGGAGATATACGGGAGACCCAGTACTTC